These T cell receptor beta chains were read from a single sample in a study of T cells after yellow fever vaccination. Each CDR3 protein is one row after TCRdb ran MiXCR on the 5' RACE reads. The sample yields roughly 320,000 distinct CDR3 sequences, about 10% seen once. The material sequenced was CD4+ T cells sorted from PBMCs, taken 45 days after the yellow fever booster vaccination. Source of these receptors: a man aged 18 to 30 who received the YFV17D yellow fever vaccine. Each CDR3 is given with its conserved first and last residue. D genes are given only for firm matches. Expanded clones are given a class, and other clones once, few, many or no size at all.

d_call: TRBD1
cdr3_length: 21
v_call: TRBV7-9
j_call: TRBJ2-2
clone_size: few
cdr3_nt: TGTGCCAGCAGCTTAGCTTCGGACAGGGGCCTAACAATGTCGAACACCGGGGAGCTGTTTTTT
cdr3_aa: CASSLASDRGLTMSNTGELFF

d_call: .
cdr3_length: 15
v_call: TRBV5-1
j_call: TRBJ2-3
clone_size: many
cdr3_nt: TGCGCCAGCAGCTTGGAGGGGAGCGGGCCAGATACGCAGTATTTT
cdr3_aa: CASSLEGSGPDTQYF

d_call: .
cdr3_length: 18
v_call: TRBV4-1
j_call: TRBJ1-1
clone_size: many
cdr3_nt: TGCGCCAGCAGCCAAGTCCCGTCCCGACAGTTGAGGAACACTGAAGCTTTCTTT
cdr3_aa: CASSQVPSRQLRNTEAFF

d_call: TRBD1
cdr3_length: 15
v_call: TRBV6-1
j_call: TRBJ2-3
clone_size: few
cdr3_nt: TGTGCCAGCACAAGCGGGCAGGGGGCGGCAGATACGCAGTATTTT
cdr3_aa: CASTSGQGAADTQYF

d_call: .
cdr3_length: 20
v_call: TRBV5-1
j_call: TRBJ1-6
clone_size: many
cdr3_nt: TGCGCCAGCAGCCGGGGGGTCCGGGACTTGTCTATCCACCCCAATTCACCCCTCCACTTT
cdr3_aa: CASSRGVRDLSIHPNSPLHF

d_call: .
cdr3_length: 13
v_call: TRBV7-6
j_call: TRBJ1-6
clone_size: .
cdr3_nt: TGTGCCAGCAGCTTTAAGTGGAATTCACCCCTCCACTTT
cdr3_aa: CASSFKWNSPLHF

d_call: .
cdr3_length: 15
v_call: TRBV3-1
j_call: TRBJ2-3
clone_size: .
cdr3_nt: TGTGCCAGCAGCCAATCCAGCCCCATTACAGATACGCAGTATTTT
cdr3_aa: CASSQSSPITDTQYF

d_call: .
cdr3_length: 15
v_call: TRBV10-3
j_call: TRBJ2-5
clone_size: .
cdr3_nt: TGTGCCATCAAGGACCAGCGGGGAGGGGGAGAGACCCAGTACTTC
cdr3_aa: CAIKDQRGGGETQYF

d_call: .
cdr3_length: 19
v_call: TRBV4-3
j_call: TRBJ2-5
clone_size: many
cdr3_nt: TGCGCCAGCAGCCAAGAATGGCCGGCGAGACCGGGATTCCAAGAGACCCAGTACTTC
cdr3_aa: CASSQEWPARPGFQETQYF

d_call: .
cdr3_length: 13
v_call: TRBV6-5
j_call: TRBJ1-1
clone_size: .
cdr3_nt: TGTGCCAGCAGCTCTAGGAGGAGGGCTGAAGCTTTCTTT
cdr3_aa: CASSSRRRAEAFF

d_call: TRBD2
cdr3_length: 14
v_call: TRBV30
j_call: TRBJ2-5
clone_size: many
cdr3_nt: TGTGCCTGGAGTTTTAGCGGGGCCTCAGAGACCCAGTACTTC
cdr3_aa: CAWSFSGASETQYF

d_call: TRBD1
cdr3_length: 14
v_call: TRBV20-1
j_call: TRBJ2-2
clone_size: .
cdr3_nt: TGCAGTGTCGCGACAGGGGTTCCCCCCGGGGAGCTGTTTTTT
cdr3_aa: CSVATGVPPGELFF

d_call: .
cdr3_length: 15
v_call: TRBV6-2/TRBV6-3
j_call: TRBJ2-3
clone_size: .
cdr3_nt: TGTGCCAGCAGTTACGGGGTGACTAGCACAGATACGCAGTATTTT
cdr3_aa: CASSYGVTSTDTQYF

d_call: TRBD1
cdr3_length: 16
v_call: TRBV25-1
j_call: TRBJ1-1
clone_size: many
cdr3_nt: TGTGCCAGCAGTGAATATGGGGACAGGGGAAGGACTGAAGCTTTCTTT
cdr3_aa: CASSEYGDRGRTEAFF

d_call: .
cdr3_length: 16
v_call: TRBV10-3
j_call: TRBJ2-2
clone_size: .
cdr3_nt: TGTGCCATCAGAGCAACCCGGGACTCTGAGACGGGCGTGCTGTTTTTT
cdr3_aa: CAIRATRDSETGVLFF

d_call: .
cdr3_length: 17
v_call: TRBV5-5
j_call: TRBJ1-5
clone_size: few
cdr3_nt: TGTGCCAGCAGCTGGGGGACACCAGCCTATAGCAATCAGCCCCAGCATTTT
cdr3_aa: CASSWGTPAYSNQPQHF

d_call: TRBD1
cdr3_length: 13
v_call: TRBV7-2
j_call: TRBJ2-7
clone_size: .
cdr3_nt: TGTGCCAGCACCCGACAGGGAACCTACGAGCAGTACTTC
cdr3_aa: CASTRQGTYEQYF

d_call: .
cdr3_length: 12
v_call: TRBV12-3/TRBV12-4
j_call: TRBJ2-7
clone_size: few
cdr3_nt: TGTGCCAGCAGACCCGATAACTACGAGCAGTACTTC
cdr3_aa: CASRPDNYEQYF

d_call: .
cdr3_length: 14
v_call: TRBV7-2
j_call: TRBJ2-2
clone_size: .
cdr3_nt: TGTGCCAGCAGCTCTACTCTTGGGACCGGGGAGCTGTTTTTT
cdr3_aa: CASSSTLGTGELFF

d_call: TRBD1
cdr3_length: 15
v_call: TRBV19
j_call: TRBJ1-2
clone_size: .
cdr3_nt: TGTGCCAGTAGTACCGACAGGGGGCTCGGTAATGGCTACACCTTC
cdr3_aa: CASSTDRGLGNGYTF

d_call: TRBD2
cdr3_length: 14
v_call: TRBV27
j_call: TRBJ2-1
clone_size: few
cdr3_nt: TGTGCCAGCCAAGCGGGGGCCCTCTACAATGAGCAGTTCTTC
cdr3_aa: CASQAGALYNEQFF

d_call: .
cdr3_length: 17
v_call: TRBV4-1
j_call: TRBJ1-1
clone_size: many
cdr3_nt: TGCGCCAGCAGCCAAGAACCTAAGGGATCCTTAGGCACTGAAGCTTTCTTT
cdr3_aa: CASSQEPKGSLGTEAFF

d_call: .
cdr3_length: 11
v_call: TRBV21-1
j_call: TRBJ1-5
clone_size: many
cdr3_nt: TGTGCCAGCAGCAAACAGCAGCCCCAGCATTTT
cdr3_aa: CASSKQQPQHF

d_call: .
cdr3_length: 14
v_call: TRBV5-1
j_call: TRBJ1-4
clone_size: .
cdr3_nt: TGCGCCAGCAGCTCAAGGACCCCGCCTGAAAAACTGTTTTTT
cdr3_aa: CASSSRTPPEKLFF

d_call: .
cdr3_length: 14
v_call: TRBV25-1
j_call: TRBJ2-2
clone_size: .
cdr3_nt: TGTGCCAGCAGTAGGCAGGCCCATACCGGGGAGCTGTTTTTT
cdr3_aa: CASSRQAHTGELFF

d_call: .
cdr3_length: 16
v_call: TRBV6-2/TRBV6-3
j_call: TRBJ2-5
clone_size: few
cdr3_nt: TGTGCCAGCAGTTTACTGCCTCGGGATGTTAGTAGGACCCAGTACTTC
cdr3_aa: CASSLLPRDVSRTQYF

d_call: .
cdr3_length: 15
v_call: TRBV18
j_call: TRBJ2-6
clone_size: few
cdr3_nt: TGTGCCAGCTCACCCTCCCTGCCTGGGGCCAACGTCCTGACTTTC
cdr3_aa: CASSPSLPGANVLTF

d_call: .
cdr3_length: 12
v_call: TRBV3-1
j_call: TRBJ2-1
clone_size: few
cdr3_nt: TGTGCCAGCAGCAAAAGGCCAAATGAGCAGTTCTTC
cdr3_aa: CASSKRPNEQFF

d_call: .
cdr3_length: 15
v_call: TRBV7-9
j_call: TRBJ1-5
clone_size: .
cdr3_nt: TGTGCCAGCAGCTTAGTTTCGGAGCCAAATCAGCCCCAGCATTTT
cdr3_aa: CASSLVSEPNQPQHF

d_call: .
cdr3_length: 15
v_call: TRBV7-9
j_call: TRBJ2-1
clone_size: .
cdr3_nt: TGTGCCAGCAGCCCCCTCCGCCGGGCCAACAATGAGCAGTTCTTC
cdr3_aa: CASSPLRRANNEQFF

d_call: TRBD1
cdr3_length: 14
v_call: TRBV12-3/TRBV12-4
j_call: TRBJ1-1
clone_size: few
cdr3_nt: TGTGCCAGCAGTTTACGGGCAGGGGGCACTGAAGCTTTCTTT
cdr3_aa: CASSLRAGGTEAFF

d_call: TRBD1
cdr3_length: 17
v_call: TRBV4-1
j_call: TRBJ2-2
clone_size: few
cdr3_nt: TGCGCCAGCAGCCAAGCCCACAGGGGAAGGAACACCGGGGAGCTGTTTTTT
cdr3_aa: CASSQAHRGRNTGELFF

d_call: .
cdr3_length: 15
v_call: TRBV15
j_call: TRBJ2-5
clone_size: few
cdr3_nt: TGTGCCACCAGCTGGGGCCGGGGGCGCCAAGAGACCCAGTACTTC
cdr3_aa: CATSWGRGRQETQYF

d_call: .
cdr3_length: 12
v_call: TRBV28
j_call: TRBJ1-1
clone_size: .
cdr3_nt: TGTGCCAGCAGTTTGTCCCGGCTTGAAGCTTTCTTT
cdr3_aa: CASSLSRLEAFF

d_call: .
cdr3_length: 13
v_call: TRBV10-2
j_call: TRBJ1-1
clone_size: many
cdr3_nt: TGCGCCAGCAGTGAGTCCGGGCGAACGCCCTCATTCTTT
cdr3_aa: CASSESGRTPSFF

d_call: TRBD2
cdr3_length: 15
v_call: TRBV5-4
j_call: TRBJ2-3
clone_size: few
cdr3_nt: TGTGCCAGCAGTCCAGCGGGAACTAGCACAGATACGCAGTATTTT
cdr3_aa: CASSPAGTSTDTQYF

d_call: .
cdr3_length: 14
v_call: TRBV10-3
j_call: TRBJ1-2
clone_size: many
cdr3_nt: TGTGCCATCAGTGAGTCCGGACATAACTATGGCTACACCTTC
cdr3_aa: CAISESGHNYGYTF

d_call: .
cdr3_length: 15
v_call: TRBV3-1
j_call: TRBJ1-2
clone_size: few
cdr3_nt: TGTGCCAGCAGCCAAGATCCTATGATGCGCTGGGGCTACACCTTC
cdr3_aa: CASSQDPMMRWGYTF

d_call: .
cdr3_length: 13
v_call: TRBV27
j_call: TRBJ1-1
clone_size: many
cdr3_nt: TGTGCCAGCAGTTTAATGAAGAACACTGAAGCTTTCTTT
cdr3_aa: CASSLMKNTEAFF

d_call: .
cdr3_length: 14
v_call: TRBV10-3
j_call: TRBJ1-5
clone_size: .
cdr3_nt: TGTGCCATCAGTGATGGCGAGGGTTATCAGCCCCAGCATTTT
cdr3_aa: CAISDGEGYQPQHF

d_call: .
cdr3_length: 12
v_call: TRBV6-2/TRBV6-3
j_call: TRBJ1-2
clone_size: .
cdr3_nt: TGTGCCAGCAAGGACAGATTGGACGGCTACACCTTC
cdr3_aa: CASKDRLDGYTF

d_call: .
cdr3_length: 14
v_call: TRBV6-5
j_call: TRBJ1-3
clone_size: few
cdr3_nt: TGTGCCAGAAGCCTTTCAGGGGCTGGAAACACCATATATTTT
cdr3_aa: CARSLSGAGNTIYF

d_call: TRBD2
cdr3_length: 15
v_call: TRBV5-1
j_call: TRBJ2-7
clone_size: many
cdr3_nt: TGCGCCAGCAGCTGGGGGACTAGCGAAACCTACGAGCAGTACTTC
cdr3_aa: CASSWGTSETYEQYF

d_call: .
cdr3_length: 16
v_call: TRBV24-1
j_call: TRBJ2-4
clone_size: many
cdr3_nt: TGTGCCACCAGTGAGCACCTCGGGGGTACCAAAAACATTCAGTACTTC
cdr3_aa: CATSEHLGGTKNIQYF

d_call: .
cdr3_length: 16
v_call: TRBV11-2
j_call: TRBJ2-7
clone_size: .
cdr3_nt: TGTGCCAGCAGCCCTCTCCGGAGGGGGCGCGGATACGAGCAGTACTTC
cdr3_aa: CASSPLRRGRGYEQYF

d_call: .
cdr3_length: 16
v_call: TRBV4-3
j_call: TRBJ1-3
clone_size: few
cdr3_nt: TGCGCCAGCAGCCAAAGGGAGGGACCCCCTGGAAACACCATATATTTT
cdr3_aa: CASSQREGPPGNTIYF

d_call: .
cdr3_length: 12
v_call: TRBV12-3/TRBV12-4
j_call: TRBJ1-1
clone_size: many
cdr3_nt: TGTGCCAGCGCTCCCAGGGGCACTGAAGCTTTCTTT
cdr3_aa: CASAPRGTEAFF

d_call: .
cdr3_length: 14
v_call: TRBV6-2/TRBV6-3
j_call: TRBJ2-7
clone_size: few
cdr3_nt: TGTGCCAGCAGTTACTACAGGTCCTCCTACGAGCAGTACTTC
cdr3_aa: CASSYYRSSYEQYF

d_call: .
cdr3_length: 13
v_call: TRBV30
j_call: TRBJ2-7
clone_size: few
cdr3_nt: TGTGCCTGGAGTTACGGGTTGGAATACGAGCAGTACTTC
cdr3_aa: CAWSYGLEYEQYF

d_call: TRBD1
cdr3_length: 14
v_call: TRBV25-1
j_call: TRBJ2-4
clone_size: .
cdr3_nt: TGTGCCAGCAGTCCGTCGACAGGGGGGAACATTCAGTACTTC
cdr3_aa: CASSPSTGGNIQYF

d_call: TRBD1
cdr3_length: 14
v_call: TRBV6-5
j_call: TRBJ1-1
clone_size: few
cdr3_nt: TGTGCCAGCAGTTCCGGGACAGGGCTAACTGAAGCTTTCTTT
cdr3_aa: CASSSGTGLTEAFF

d_call: .
cdr3_length: 14
v_call: TRBV21-1
j_call: TRBJ1-5
clone_size: few
cdr3_nt: TGTGCCAGCAGGGCCCGAGAGGGCAATCAGCCCCAGCATTTT
cdr3_aa: CASRAREGNQPQHF

d_call: .
cdr3_length: 11
v_call: TRBV5-1
j_call: TRBJ2-7
clone_size: many
cdr3_nt: TGCGCCAGCAGCCTAGACTACGAGCAGTACTTC
cdr3_aa: CASSLDYEQYF

d_call: .
cdr3_length: 16
v_call: TRBV7-6
j_call: TRBJ2-2
clone_size: .
cdr3_nt: TGTGCCAGCAGCTTAGTCCACAGGGGGGGCACCGGGGAGCTGTTTTTT
cdr3_aa: CASSLVHRGGTGELFF

d_call: .
cdr3_length: 13
v_call: TRBV29-1
j_call: TRBJ2-2
clone_size: few
cdr3_nt: TGCAGCGTTTCGACTTCTGTCACCGGGGAGCTGTTTTTT
cdr3_aa: CSVSTSVTGELFF

d_call: .
cdr3_length: 19
v_call: TRBV6-5
j_call: TRBJ1-5
clone_size: .
cdr3_nt: TGTGCCAGCAGTTGGCTGAGACCCGACAGGTGGCATAGCAATCAGCCCCAGCATTTT
cdr3_aa: CASSWLRPDRWHSNQPQHF

d_call: TRBD1
cdr3_length: 16
v_call: TRBV5-1
j_call: TRBJ2-1
clone_size: .
cdr3_nt: TGCGCCAGCAGCCCATACGGACAGGGGGCAACAGGTGAGCAGTTCTTC
cdr3_aa: CASSPYGQGATGEQFF

d_call: .
cdr3_length: 16
v_call: TRBV7-9
j_call: TRBJ1-3
clone_size: many
cdr3_nt: TGTGCCAGCAGCTTGCCGGGATCTAATGGCGGAAACACCATATATTTT
cdr3_aa: CASSLPGSNGGNTIYF

d_call: TRBD2
cdr3_length: 15
v_call: TRBV20-1
j_call: TRBJ2-3
clone_size: .
cdr3_nt: TGCAGTGCTACGAAACTAGCGGGGGGGCCAAATACGCAGTATTTT
cdr3_aa: CSATKLAGGPNTQYF